The clone carrying this T cell receptor beta chain came up a few times. Its antigen is not known. These data originate in a study of T-cell memory formation after mild COVID-19. The overall study: Clustering of TCRs was largely donor specific.

Amplification by 5'RACE using constant-segment primers produced TCR alpha and TCR beta cDNA libraries that carried sample barcodes and UMIs. TCRdb itself ran the 5' RACE reads through MiXCR, one entry per CDR3 protein. The profile shows some 300,000 distinct CDR3 sequences, 20% to 25% of them singletons. Findings and caveats of the study: Prior to infection, memory already included some responding clones, suggesting cross-reactive memory joined. Whereas later expanders leaned CD4+, clones contracting day 15 to 85 showed a balanced CD4/CD8 makeup.

The germline V gene encodes CDR1 MGHRA and CDR2 YSYEKL. V was shortened by 6 bases and J by 2 bases, with 16 bases between the two germline ends. This CDR3 is built from 16 residues. The sequenced material came from PBMCs or a T cell subset sorted from them (not recorded which). V is TRBV4-1 and J is TRBJ2-2; TRBD1 or TRBD2 may be the D gene (6 bases each). This sequence originates from a man younger than 35 who had mild COVID-19 (a few samples of this study predate the infection). Cell type and time point are not known. This CDR3 reads CASRSYGGLNTGELFF. For the CDR3, the DNA is TGCGCCAGCAGGAGTTATGGGGGGCTCAACACCGGGGAGCTGTTTTTT.